Included here is one T cell receptor (beta chain) sequence, with context. This sample is part of a study of blood T cell repertoires in COVID-19. Turning to the study itself: Whether acute or convalescent, the COVID-19 samples came from the United States, Italy and Spain. From T cells, B-cell-depleted T cells, or PBMCs came the material, which was cDNA or gDNA.

Methods used by the authors: Amplification with reference gene primers provided the estimates of nucleated cell counts. Clones were read by immunoSEQ multiplex PCR, and TCRdb kept only the in-frame ones, dropping some. Clone size and V and J calls were adopted from that table, with D and trimming inferred from the DNA. The table includes roughly 200,000 clones, about four fifths detected once. Germline V CDR1 and CDR2: MNHNS, SASEGT. V was trimmed by 2 bases and J by 2 bases, leaving 13 bases between them. The CDR3 has 16 residues. The V call is TRBV6-1, the J call TRBJ2-1; maybe TRBD1 (6 bases). The clonotype was recovered from a man between 40 and 49 years old with active or convalescent COVID-19. Input material: peripheral blood. The CDR3 region has the DNA TGTGCCAGCAGTGAATTGGACAGATCCACCTACAATGAGCAGTTCTTC. Protein product: CASSELDRSTYNEQFF.